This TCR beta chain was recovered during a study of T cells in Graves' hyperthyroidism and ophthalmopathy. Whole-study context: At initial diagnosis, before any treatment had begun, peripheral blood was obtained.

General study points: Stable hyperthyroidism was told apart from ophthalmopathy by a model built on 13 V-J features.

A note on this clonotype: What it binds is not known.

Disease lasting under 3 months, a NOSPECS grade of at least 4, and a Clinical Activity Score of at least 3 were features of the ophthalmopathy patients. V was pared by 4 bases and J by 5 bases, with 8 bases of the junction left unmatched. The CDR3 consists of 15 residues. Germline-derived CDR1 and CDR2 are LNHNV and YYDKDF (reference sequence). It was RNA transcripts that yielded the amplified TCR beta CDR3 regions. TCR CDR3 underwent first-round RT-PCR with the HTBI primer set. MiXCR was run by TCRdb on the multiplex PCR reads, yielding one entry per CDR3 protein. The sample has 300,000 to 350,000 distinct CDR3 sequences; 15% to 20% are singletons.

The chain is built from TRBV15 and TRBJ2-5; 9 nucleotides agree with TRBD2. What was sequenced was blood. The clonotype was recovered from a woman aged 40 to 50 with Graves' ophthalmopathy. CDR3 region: CATSISAGGSETQYF. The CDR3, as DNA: TGTGCCACCAGCATTTCAGCGGGAGGATCCGAGACCCAGTACTTC.